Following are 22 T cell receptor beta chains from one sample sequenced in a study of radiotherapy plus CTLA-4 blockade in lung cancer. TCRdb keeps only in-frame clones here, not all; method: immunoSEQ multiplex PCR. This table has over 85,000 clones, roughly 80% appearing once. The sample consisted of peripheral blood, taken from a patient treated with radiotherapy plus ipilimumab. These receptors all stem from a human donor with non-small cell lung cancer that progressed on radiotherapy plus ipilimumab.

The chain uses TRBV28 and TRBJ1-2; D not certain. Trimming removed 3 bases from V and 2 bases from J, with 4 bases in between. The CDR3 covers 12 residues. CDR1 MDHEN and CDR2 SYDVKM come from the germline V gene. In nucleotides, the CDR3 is TGTGCCAGCAGTTTGGGGAACTATGGCTACACCTTC. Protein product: CASSLGNYGYTF.

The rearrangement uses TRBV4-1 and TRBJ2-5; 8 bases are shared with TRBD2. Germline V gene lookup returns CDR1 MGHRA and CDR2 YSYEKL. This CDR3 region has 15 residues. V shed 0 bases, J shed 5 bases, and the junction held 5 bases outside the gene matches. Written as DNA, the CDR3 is TGCGCCAGCAGCCAAGAAAGCGGGAGTTGGGAGACCCAGTACTTC. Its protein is CASSQESGSWETQYF.

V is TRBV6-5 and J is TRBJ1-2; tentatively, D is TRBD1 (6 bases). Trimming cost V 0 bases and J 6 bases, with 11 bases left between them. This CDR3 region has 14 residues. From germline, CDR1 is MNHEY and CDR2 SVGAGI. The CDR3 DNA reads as TGTGCCAGCAGTTACTCGATACAGGGCGATGGCTACACCTTC. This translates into CASSYSIQGDGYTF.

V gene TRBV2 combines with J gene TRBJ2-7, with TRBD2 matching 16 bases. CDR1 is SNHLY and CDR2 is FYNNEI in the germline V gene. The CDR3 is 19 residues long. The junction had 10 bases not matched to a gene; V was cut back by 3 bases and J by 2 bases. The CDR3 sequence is CASSDPTGGTSGRAYEQYV. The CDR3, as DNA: TGTGCCAGCAGTGACCCCACTGGGGGGACTAGCGGGAGGGCCTACGAGCAGTACGTC.

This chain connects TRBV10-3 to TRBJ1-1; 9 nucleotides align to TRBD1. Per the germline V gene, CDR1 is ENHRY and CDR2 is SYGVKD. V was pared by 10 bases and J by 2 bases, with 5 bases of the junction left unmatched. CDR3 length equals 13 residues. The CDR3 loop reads CARRQGVNTEAFF. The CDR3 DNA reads TGTGCCAGACGACAGGGGGTTAACACTGAAGCTTTCTTT.

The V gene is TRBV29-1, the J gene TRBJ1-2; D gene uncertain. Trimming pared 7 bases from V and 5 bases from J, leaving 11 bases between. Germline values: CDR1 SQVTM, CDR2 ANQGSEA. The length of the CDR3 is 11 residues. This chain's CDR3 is CSAETAYGYTF. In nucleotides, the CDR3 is TGCAGCGCAGAAACTGCTTATGGCTACACCTTC.

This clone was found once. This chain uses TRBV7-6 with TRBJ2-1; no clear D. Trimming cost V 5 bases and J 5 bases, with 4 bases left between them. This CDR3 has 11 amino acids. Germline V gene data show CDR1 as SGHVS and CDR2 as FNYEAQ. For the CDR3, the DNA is TGTGCCAGCAGCGGGAACAATGAGCAGTTCTTC. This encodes CASSGNNEQFF. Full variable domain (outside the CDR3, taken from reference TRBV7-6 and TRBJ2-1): GAGVSQSPRYKVTKRGQDVALRCDPISGHVSLYWYRQALGQGPEFLTYFNYEAQQDKSGLPNDRFSAERPEGSISTLTIQRTEQRDSAMYRCASSGNNEQFFGPGTRLTVL.

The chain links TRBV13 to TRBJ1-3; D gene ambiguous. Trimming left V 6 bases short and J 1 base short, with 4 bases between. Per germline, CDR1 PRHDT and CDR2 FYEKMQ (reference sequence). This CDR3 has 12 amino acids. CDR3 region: CASSRSGNTIYF. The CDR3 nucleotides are TGTGCCAGCAGTCGATCTGGAAACACCATATATTTT. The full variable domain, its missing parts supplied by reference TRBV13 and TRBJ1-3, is AAGVIQSPRHLIKEKRETATLKCYPIPRHDTVYWYQQGPGQDPQFLISFYEKMQSDKGSIPDRFSAQQFSDYHSELNMSSLELGDSALYFCASSRSGNTIYFGEGSWLTVV.

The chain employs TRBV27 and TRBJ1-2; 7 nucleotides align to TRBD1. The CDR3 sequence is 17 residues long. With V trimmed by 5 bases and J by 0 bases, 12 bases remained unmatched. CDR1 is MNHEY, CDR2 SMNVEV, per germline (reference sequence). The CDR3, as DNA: TGTGCCAGCAGTCAACAGCCTCCGGACAGGACTAACTATGGCTACACCTTC. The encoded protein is CASSQQPPDRTNYGYTF.

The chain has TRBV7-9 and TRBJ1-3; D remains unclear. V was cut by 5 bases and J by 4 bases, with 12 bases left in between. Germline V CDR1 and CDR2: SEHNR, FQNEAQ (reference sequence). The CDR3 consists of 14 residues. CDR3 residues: CASSRAGPGNTIYF. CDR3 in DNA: TGTGCCAGCAGCCGTGCTGGGCCGGGAAACACCATATATTTT. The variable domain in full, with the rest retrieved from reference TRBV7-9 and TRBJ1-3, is DTGVSQNPRHKITKRGQNVTFRCDPISEHNRLYWYRQTLGQGPEFLTYFQNEAQLEKSRLLSDRFSAERPKGSFSTLEIQRTEQGDSAMYLCASSRAGPGNTIYFGEGSWLTVV.

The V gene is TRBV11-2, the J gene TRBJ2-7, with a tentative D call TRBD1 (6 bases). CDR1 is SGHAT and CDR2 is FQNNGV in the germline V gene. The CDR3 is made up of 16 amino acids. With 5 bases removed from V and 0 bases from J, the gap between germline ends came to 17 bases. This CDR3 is CASSHRDTGSSYEQYV. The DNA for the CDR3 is TGTGCCAGCAGCCACAGAGATACAGGGAGCTCCTACGAGCAGTACGTC.

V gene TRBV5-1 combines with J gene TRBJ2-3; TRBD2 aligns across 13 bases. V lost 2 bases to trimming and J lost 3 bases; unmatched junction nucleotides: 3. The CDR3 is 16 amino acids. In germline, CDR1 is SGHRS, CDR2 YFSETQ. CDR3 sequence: CASSLQTSGRTDTQYF. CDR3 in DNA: TGCGCCAGCAGCTTACAGACTAGCGGGAGGACAGATACGCAGTATTTT.

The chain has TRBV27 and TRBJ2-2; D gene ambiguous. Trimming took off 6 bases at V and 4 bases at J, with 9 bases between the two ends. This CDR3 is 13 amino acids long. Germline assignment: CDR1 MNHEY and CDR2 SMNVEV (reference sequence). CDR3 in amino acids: CASSPAITGELFF. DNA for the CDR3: TGTGCCAGCAGCCCAGCCATCACCGGGGAGCTGTTTTTT.

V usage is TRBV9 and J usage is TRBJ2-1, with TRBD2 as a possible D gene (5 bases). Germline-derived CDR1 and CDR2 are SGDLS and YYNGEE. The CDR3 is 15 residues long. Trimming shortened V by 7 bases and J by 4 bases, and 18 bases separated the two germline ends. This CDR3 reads CASALRAGGYNEQFF. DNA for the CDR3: TGTGCCAGCGCCCTCCGGGCGGGTGGGTACAATGAGCAGTTCTTC.

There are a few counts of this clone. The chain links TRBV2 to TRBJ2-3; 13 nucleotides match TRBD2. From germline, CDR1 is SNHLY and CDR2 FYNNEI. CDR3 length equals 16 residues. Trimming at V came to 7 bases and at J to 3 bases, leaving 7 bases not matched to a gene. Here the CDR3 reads CASNPRTSGRTDTQYF. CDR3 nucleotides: TGTGCCAGCAACCCCCGGACTAGCGGGAGAACAGATACGCAGTATTTT.

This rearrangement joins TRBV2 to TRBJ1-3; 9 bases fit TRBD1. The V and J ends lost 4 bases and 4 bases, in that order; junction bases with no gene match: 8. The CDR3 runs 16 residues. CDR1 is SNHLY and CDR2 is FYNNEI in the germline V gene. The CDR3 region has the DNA TGTGCCAGCAGTGGAGGACAGGGGAACTTCGGAAACACCATATATTTT. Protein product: CASSGGQGNFGNTIYF.

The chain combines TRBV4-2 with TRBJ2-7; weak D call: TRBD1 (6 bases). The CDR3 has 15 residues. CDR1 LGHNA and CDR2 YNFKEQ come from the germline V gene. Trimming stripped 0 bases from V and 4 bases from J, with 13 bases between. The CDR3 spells CASSQDWDQGYEQYF. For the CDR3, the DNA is TGTGCCAGCAGCCAAGACTGGGACCAGGGGTACGAGCAGTACTTC.

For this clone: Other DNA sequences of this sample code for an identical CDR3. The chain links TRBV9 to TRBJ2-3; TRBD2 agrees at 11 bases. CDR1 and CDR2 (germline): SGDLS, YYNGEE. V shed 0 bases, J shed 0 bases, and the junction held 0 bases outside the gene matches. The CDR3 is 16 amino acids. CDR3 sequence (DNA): TGTGCCAGCAGCGTAGGGACTAGCGGGAGCACAGATACGCAGTATTTT. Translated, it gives CASSVGTSGSTDTQYF.

Here the CDR3 reads CASSLSFDSPDTQYF. CDR3 DNA: TGTGCCAGCAGCTTGTCCTTCGACAGTCCTGATACGCAGTATTTT. The gene calls are TRBV5-4 and TRBJ2-3; D perhaps matches TRBD1 (5 bases). CDR3 size: 15 residues. V lost 1 base, J lost 6 bases, and 15 bases lay in between. CDR1 and CDR2 (germline): SGHNT, YYREEE (reference sequence).

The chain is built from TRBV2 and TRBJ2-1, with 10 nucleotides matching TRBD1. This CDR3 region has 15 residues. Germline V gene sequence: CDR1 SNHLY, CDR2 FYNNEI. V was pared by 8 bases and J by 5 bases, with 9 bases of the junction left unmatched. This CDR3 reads CASGVGTGAHNEQFF. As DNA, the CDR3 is TGTGCCAGCGGGGTAGGGACAGGGGCCCACAATGAGCAGTTCTTC. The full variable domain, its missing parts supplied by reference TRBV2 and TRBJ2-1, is EPEVTQTPSHQVTQMGQEVILRCVPISNHLYFYWYRQILGQKVEFLVSFYNNEISEKSEIFDDQFSVERPDGSNFTLKIRSTKLEDSAMYFCASGVGTGAHNEQFFGPGTRLTVL.

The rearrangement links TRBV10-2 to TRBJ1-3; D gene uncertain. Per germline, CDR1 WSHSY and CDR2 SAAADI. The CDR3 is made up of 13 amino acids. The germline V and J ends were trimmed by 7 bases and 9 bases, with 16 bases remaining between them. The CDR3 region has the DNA TGCGCCAGCACCCCGGCCACGAGAGGCACCATATATTTT. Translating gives CASTPATRGTIYF.

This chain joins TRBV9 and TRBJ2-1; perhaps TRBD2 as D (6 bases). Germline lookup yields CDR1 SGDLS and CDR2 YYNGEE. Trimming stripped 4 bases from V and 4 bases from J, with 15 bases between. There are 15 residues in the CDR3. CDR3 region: CASSKAGTQYNEQFF. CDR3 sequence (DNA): TGTGCCAGCAGCAAGGCCGGGACTCAGTACAATGAGCAGTTCTTC.